Listed below are T cell receptor beta chains from one sample, sequenced in a study of control samples from healthy donors and cancer patients. This table comes from immunoSEQ multiplex PCR, and its TCRdb copy is limited to in-frame clones, with some not included. The sample contains around 75,000 clones, around 82% of which appear only once. The sequenced sample was blood. These receptors were taken from a man aged 50 to 59 in good health. The CDR3 runs from the conserved cysteine through the conserved F or W. Each record gives: J gene, clone size, V gene, D gene, CDR3 DNA, CDR3 protein. The D gene is left open where the match is weak. Size is stated for part of the rows, as once, few or many counts, or as a class when the clone is expanded.

TRBJ1-5 . TRBV6-6 . TGTGCCAGCACCAAAGGGACGGATAGCAATCAGCCCCAGCATTTT CASTKGTDSNQPQHF
TRBJ1-1 . TRBV4-3 . TGCGCCAGCAGCCAAGATAGCACAGACTTGAACACTGAAGCTTTCTTT CASSQDSTDLNTEAFF
TRBJ2-3 . TRBV5-1 . TGCGCCAGCAGCTTGGTTACTACCACAGATACGCAGTATTTT CASSLVTTTDTQYF
TRBJ2-1 . TRBV7-2 TRBD2 TGTGCCAGCAGCGCCTCTAGCGGGAACGAGCAGTTCTTC CASSASSGNEQFF
TRBJ2-1 . TRBV11-3 . TGTGCCAGCAGCCGAGCCGAGGGAGCGGTCTCCTACAATGAGCAGTTCTTC CASSRAEGAVSYNEQFF
TRBJ1-5 . TRBV29-1 . TGCAGCGTTGGGGGGTACAATCAGCCCCAGCATTTT CSVGGYNQPQHF
TRBJ2-7 . TRBV10-3 . TGTGCCATCAGTAACCGTCCCCCCTACGAGCAGTACTTC CAISNRPPYEQYF
TRBJ1-4 . TRBV9 TRBD1 TGTGCCAGCAGCGCCCAACTAATAACAGGGGGGTGGCATGAAAAACTGTTTTTT CASSAQLITGGWHEKLFF
TRBJ1-3 once TRBV5-6 TRBD1 TGTGCCAGCAGCGTATACGGACAGGGGGGAAACACCATATATTTT CASSVYGQGGNTIYF
TRBJ1-5 . TRBV3-1/TRBV3-2 . TGTGCCAGCAGTCTCAGGGAGGGGGGAAGCAATCAGCCCCAGCATTTT CASSLREGGSNQPQHF
TRBJ2-1 once TRBV9 . TGTGCCAGCAGCCCTAGACAGTCCCCAATTGGTGAGCAGTTCTTC CASSPRQSPIGEQFF
TRBJ2-1 . TRBV9 . TGTGCCAGCAGCGTAGTGGGCGGGACGTACAATGAGCAGTTCTTC CASSVVGGTYNEQFF
TRBJ1-2 . TRBV3-1/TRBV3-2 . TGTGCCAGCAGCCAACGCCCGGAGGGGGGGTGTACCTTC CASSQRPEGGCTF
TRBJ2-3 . TRBV13 TRBD2 TGTGCCAGCAACCGTGGGACTAGCGGGAGTAGTAAAGGGAGTAGGTCTGGCACAGATACGCAGTATTTT CASNRGTSGSSKGSRSGTDTQYF
TRBJ2-2 once TRBV3-1/TRBV3-2 TRBD1 TGTGCCAGCAGCCAAGCGGGGACAGGGCAAGCGGGGGAGCTGTTTTTT CASSQAGTGQAGELFF
TRBJ1-5 once TRBV5-6 . TGTGCCAGCAGCTTGGGCCCCGCTTATAGCAATCAGCCCCAGCATTTT CASSLGPAYSNQPQHF
TRBJ1-2 . TRBV5-4 TRBD1 TGTGCCAGCAGCTTGGAACCCGGGACAGTTCTATATGGCTACACCTTC CASSLEPGTVLYGYTF
TRBJ2-7 once TRBV27 . TGTGCCAGCACCTCGGGGTCCTACGAGCAGTACTTC CASTSGSYEQYF
TRBJ2-2 . TRBV7-2 . TGTGCCAGCAGCTTAACAGGGATGAACACCGGGGAGCTGTTTTTT CASSLTGMNTGELFF
TRBJ1-1 . TRBV14 . TGTGCCAGCAGCCCCCAGGGGTTTCAGCACACTGAAGCTTTCTTT CASSPQGFQHTEAFF
TRBJ2-5 . TRBV27 TRBD2 TGTGCCAGCAGTTTGCTAGCGGGAGGGAAAGAGACCCAGTACTTC CASSLLAGGKETQYF
TRBJ2-5 . TRBV3-1/TRBV3-2 TRBD2 TGTGCCAGCAGCCGTAATAGCGGGGGGGCAGTAGAGACCCAGTACTTC CASSRNSGGAVETQYF
TRBJ1-4 . TRBV29-1 TRBD1 TGCAGCGTAGAACTCGACAGGGGCCGCTCTGAAAAACTGTTTTTT CSVELDRGRSEKLFF
TRBJ1-5 few TRBV6-2/TRBV6-3 . TGTGCCAGCAGTCAGAATCAGCCCCAGCATTTT CASSQNQPQHF